The entry below describes one T cell receptor beta chain. V shed 6 bases and J 2 bases; nucleotides not matched to a gene: 9. CDR1 and CDR2 from the germline V gene are MNHNY and SVGAGI (reference sequence). This CDR3 is built from 15 residues. Those enrolled, adults aged about 18 to 89 years, came from some 23 US areas. Exposed enrollees encountered a COVID-19 case at some point within 2 weeks before study entry. The data stem from a study of blood T cell repertoires in COVID-19. Whole-study context: T cells, B-cell-depleted T cells, or PBMCs supplied cDNA or gDNA.

Study processing details: Reference gene primer amplification in the assay estimated nucleated cell counts. Produced via immunoSEQ multiplex PCR; TCRdb's table is partial and in-frame only. The V and J calls and the clone size are those of that table, but D and trimming were determined from the DNA. The table lists around 330,000 clones, 85% of them singletons. The chain links TRBV6-6 to TRBJ1-1; 7 bases are shared with TRBD1. This TCR was recovered from a woman aged 25 to 39 who had been exposed to COVID-19. The specimen sequenced was PBMCs or T cells enriched from blood (not recorded which). CDR3 nucleotides: TGTGCCAGCAGGGAACCACAGGGGACAAACACTGAAGCTTTCTTT. Translating gives CASREPQGTNTEAFF.